A single sample gave rise to the 26 T cell receptor beta chains below, sequenced in a study of T cell responses to AZD1222 COVID-19 vaccine. Using immunoSEQ multiplex PCR, the repertoire was profiled, and TCRdb retains in-frame clones only, with some absent. The sample includes roughly 150,000 clones, roughly nine tenths of them seen just once. The sequences come from peripheral blood, collected on day 0 of AZD1222 vaccination. These receptors all stem from an adult in good health.

This clone appeared once. The chain combines TRBV14 with TRBJ2-1, with 9 bases identical to TRBD2. Per the germline V gene, CDR1 is SGHDN and CDR2 is FVKESK. CDR3 length: 15 amino acids. V was pared by 3 bases and J by 7 bases, with 7 bases of the junction left unmatched. The CDR3 DNA sequence: TGTGCCAGCAGCCAGGTAGCGGGAGTGGGGAATGAGCAGTTCTTC. It is translated as CASSQVAGVGNEQFF.

This chain uses TRBV5-1 with TRBJ1-1, with D tentatively TRBD1 (5 bases). V lost 0 bases and J 1 base, leaving 7 bases between the germline ends. This CDR3 region has 14 residues. Germline V gene lookup returns CDR1 SGHRS and CDR2 YFSETQ. CDR3 in amino acids: CASSLGQRNTEAFF. The CDR3 DNA reads TGCGCCAGCAGCTTGGGACAGAGGAACACTGAAGCTTTCTTT.

This clone has just one count. The chain recombines TRBV5-3 with TRBJ1-5; D is unresolved. TRBV5-3 is given ORF status, its function remaining uncertain. The CDR3 loop spans 14 amino acids. Trimming stripped 2 bases from V and 7 bases from J, with 13 bases between. The CDR3 sequence: CARSFERAGQPQHF. For the CDR3, the DNA is TGTGCCAGAAGCTTCGAAAGGGCGGGCCAGCCCCAGCATTTT.

The chain links TRBV10-2 to TRBJ1-2; no clear D. The germline gives CDR1 WSHSY, CDR2 SAAADI. This CDR3 contains 12 residues. V was clipped by 4 bases and J by 13 bases, with 16 bases between them. CDR3 residues: CASSGRTPVPTF. As DNA, the CDR3 is TGCGCCAGCAGTGGACGGACTCCCGTTCCCACCTTC.

This chain uses TRBV10-3 with TRBJ1-4; D gene uncertain. Trimming pared 4 bases from V and 4 bases from J, leaving 10 bases between. The CDR3 is 14 residues long. Germline V gives CDR1 ENHRY, CDR2 SYGVKD. CDR3 coding DNA: TGTGCCATCAGTGCGAACGGCCATAATGAAAAACTGTTTTTT. As protein: CAISANGHNEKLFF.

This chain uses TRBV30 with TRBJ1-6; D is perhaps TRBD1 (5 bases). V dropped 1 base and J dropped 7 bases, with 8 bases sitting between them. The V gene's germline CDR1 is GTSNPN and CDR2 SVGIG (reference sequence). This CDR3 is built from 13 residues. The chain's CDR3 is CAWSGAGNSPLHF. CDR3 sequence (DNA): TGTGCCTGGAGTGGGGCAGGGAATTCACCCCTCCACTTT.

The chain couples TRBV19 to TRBJ2-3, with TRBD2 matching over 8 bases. CDR1 LNHDA and CDR2 SQIVND come from the germline V gene (reference sequence). This CDR3 has 15 amino acids. After removal of 3 bases from V and 6 bases from J, the junction contained 8 bases not matched to a gene. The CDR3 loop reads CASSIPAGDGDTQYF. For the CDR3, the DNA is TGTGCCAGTAGTATTCCAGCGGGAGATGGGGATACGCAGTATTTT.

This rearrangement joins TRBV7-7 to TRBJ2-2; weak D call: TRBD2 (6 bases). This CDR3 contains 15 residues. The germline gives CDR1 SSHAT, CDR2 FNYEAQ (reference sequence). Trimming pared 2 bases from V and 4 bases from J, leaving 11 bases between. This chain's CDR3 is CASSLLRGGTGELFF. CDR3 in DNA: TGTGCCAGCAGCTTACTAAGGGGAGGCACCGGGGAGCTGTTTTTT.

The V and J genes are TRBV6-6 and TRBJ1-2; TRBD1 matches 7 bases. The CDR3 sequence is 13 residues long. J gave up 3 bases and V 2 bases, and 0 bases lay outside the gene matches. CDR1 and CDR2 (germline): MNHNY, SVGAGI (reference sequence). The CDR3 DNA sequence: TGTGCCAGCAGTTACGGGACAGACTATGGCTACACCTTC. Amino acids: CASSYGTDYGYTF.

The CDR3 spells CASSGSRELDNEQFF. Written as DNA, the CDR3 is TGTGCCAGCAGTGGTTCGAGAGAGCTCGACAATGAGCAGTTCTTC. The chain combines TRBV28 with TRBJ2-1; D uncertain. CDR1 is MDHEN, CDR2 SYDVKM, per germline. Trimming removed 5 bases at V and 5 bases at J, with 16 bases between. The CDR3 has 15 amino acids.

V is TRBV30 and J is TRBJ2-7; tentatively, D is TRBD2 (5 bases). The CDR3 is 12 amino acids. Deletions cut 5 bases from V and 2 bases from J, with 10 bases between. Germline CDR1 and CDR2: GTSNPN and SVGIG (reference sequence). CDR3 protein: CAWHRETYEQYF. The CDR3 DNA reads TGTGCCTGGCACCGGGAAACCTACGAGCAGTACTTC.

V usage is TRBV9 and J usage is TRBJ1-2, with TRBD1 as a possible D gene (6 bases). This CDR3 comprises 15 residues. CDR1 SGDLS and CDR2 YYNGEE come from the germline V gene. The ends were cut back, 4 bases at V and 8 bases at J, with 21 bases in the middle. The CDR3 spells CASSLGGGPSYGYTF. The CDR3 coding sequence is TGTGCCAGCAGCCTCGGGGGGGGCCCGTCCTACGGCTACACCTTC.

This chain connects TRBV5-6 to TRBJ1-6, with D hard to call. The V and J ends lost 4 bases and 11 bases respectively, with 10 bases between them. CDR3 length: 12 amino acids. CDR1 and CDR2 (germline): SGHDT, YYEEEE. The CDR3 nucleotides are TGTGCCAGCAGCCTGCTTTTGGCACCCCTCCACTTT. Encoded protein: CASSLLLAPLHF.

This chain connects TRBV7-2 to TRBJ1-3; D gene ambiguous. V lost 0 bases and J lost 1, with 19 bases in between. The germline V gene has CDR1 SGHTA and CDR2 FQGNSA. This CDR3 is 19 amino acids long. The CDR3 DNA follows: TGTGCCAGCAGCTTAGCAGCCAACCCAGCCTCTTTGTCTGGAAACACCATATATTTT. It yields the protein CASSLAANPASLSGNTIYF.

This CDR3 is CASRGQGNTEAFF. DNA for the CDR3: TGTGCCAGCAGGGGGCAGGGGAACACTGAAGCTTTCTTT. V is TRBV12-3 or TRBV12-4 and J is TRBJ1-1; maybe TRBD1 (5 bases). The V gene lost 6 bases and the J gene lost 1 base, with 9 bases spanning the gap. This CDR3 has 13 amino acids.

The V call is TRBV5-6, the J call TRBJ2-5; possible D gene TRBD2, 6 bases. The CDR3 runs to 15 residues. Per the germline V gene, CDR1 is SGHDT and CDR2 is YYEEEE. Trimming removed 2 bases at V and 5 bases at J, with 16 bases between. The chain's CDR3 is CASSFIRAGRETQYF. In DNA, the CDR3 is TGTGCCAGCAGCTTTATTCGGGCGGGGAGGGAGACCCAGTACTTC.

The chain links TRBV10-3 to TRBJ2-7; D uncertain. CDR1 and CDR2 from the germline V gene are ENHRY and SYGVKD. V was cut by 0 bases and J by 2 bases, with 8 bases left in between. CDR3 size: 14 residues. CDR3 loop: CAISESIVPYEQYF. The CDR3 DNA reads TGTGCCATCAGTGAGTCGATCGTGCCCTACGAGCAGTACTTC.

J is TRBJ1-2 and V is TRBV9, with a possible D match to TRBD1 (6 bases). The germline V and J ends were trimmed by 3 bases and 3 bases, with 15 bases remaining between them. CDR3 size: 15 residues. From germline, CDR1 is SGDLS and CDR2 YYNGEE. CDR3 in DNA: TGTGCCAGCAGCGGATCGTCGGACAGAGACTATGGCTACACCTTC. Translating gives CASSGSSDRDYGYTF.

V is TRBV5-1 and J is TRBJ2-5; possibly TRBD1 or TRBD2 for D (5 bases each). The germline V and J ends were trimmed by 0 bases and 5 bases, with 11 bases remaining between them. Looked up from germline, CDR1 is SGHRS and CDR2 is YFSETQ. The length of the CDR3 is 14 residues. The CDR3 reads CASSLELWGETQYF. In nucleotides, the CDR3 is TGCGCCAGCAGCTTGGAGCTGTGGGGGGAGACCCAGTACTTC.

The J gene is TRBJ2-7, the V gene TRBV7-3; tentative D call: TRBD1 (5 bases). Germline V lookup: CDR1 SGHTA, CDR2 FQGTGA. The CDR3 consists of 15 residues. V lost 0 bases and J 4 bases, leaving 13 bases between the germline ends. This CDR3 is CASSLTGQGSYEQYF. The CDR3 coding sequence is TGTGCCAGCAGCTTAACGGGGCAGGGTTCTTACGAGCAGTACTTC.

This chain uses TRBV7-2 with TRBJ1-6; tentatively, D is TRBD1 (6 bases). CDR1 is SGHTA and CDR2 is FQGNSA in the germline V gene. Trimming removed 6 bases from V and 7 bases from J, with 10 bases in between. This CDR3 is 13 amino acids long. CDR3 coding DNA: TGTGCCAGCAGGGGGGGCAAGAATTCACCCCTCCACTTT. As protein: CASRGGKNSPLHF.

The chain is built from TRBV9 and TRBJ1-1, with D hard to call. Trimming left V 0 bases short and J 1 base short, with 13 bases between. Germline CDR1 and CDR2: SGDLS and YYNGEE. CDR3 length equals 16 residues. CDR3 residues: CASSVAPAGPNTEAFF. The CDR3, as DNA: TGTGCCAGCAGCGTAGCTCCGGCGGGTCCGAACACTGAAGCTTTCTTT.

The V call is TRBV4-1, the J call TRBJ1-2; D is uncertain. Germline V gene sequence: CDR1 MGHRA, CDR2 YSYEKL. This CDR3 region has 17 residues. Trimming pared 1 base from V and 0 bases from J, leaving 15 bases between. CDR3 residues: CASSQGSRTSTNYGYTF. In nucleotides, the CDR3 is TGCGCCAGCAGCCAAGGGAGTCGGACTTCTACTAACTATGGCTACACCTTC.

V gene TRBV6-2 or TRBV6-3 combines with J gene TRBJ1-1, with TRBD1 matching over 8 bases. This CDR3 is built from 17 residues. J gave up 0 bases and V 3 bases, and 9 bases lay outside the gene matches. Germline CDR1 is MNHEY and CDR2 is SVGEGT. The CDR3 DNA reads as TGTGCCAGCAGTTATCGGACAGGGAAGGGCGTGAACACTGAAGCTTTCTTT. It specifies CASSYRTGKGVNTEAFF.

The chain carries TRBV5-1 and TRBJ1-3; 11 bases align to TRBD1. Germline trimming cut 4 bases from V and 0 bases from J; bases unmatched to any gene: 6. The germline gives CDR1 SGHRS, CDR2 YFSETQ. The CDR3 runs to 17 residues. The DNA for the CDR3 is TGCGCCAGCAGCCTCGGACAGGGGGCTATCTCTGGAAACACCATATATTTT. Translated, it gives CASSLGQGAISGNTIYF.

The J gene is TRBJ1-5, the V gene TRBV5-4; 12 positions agree with TRBD1. The V gene's germline CDR1 is SGHNT and CDR2 YYREEE (reference sequence). The CDR3 is made up of 15 amino acids. V shed 4 bases, J shed 2 bases, and the junction held 1 base outside the gene matches. The CDR3 loop reads CASSGTGGGNQPQHF. As DNA, the CDR3 is TGTGCCAGCAGCGGGACAGGGGGCGGCAATCAGCCCCAGCATTTT.